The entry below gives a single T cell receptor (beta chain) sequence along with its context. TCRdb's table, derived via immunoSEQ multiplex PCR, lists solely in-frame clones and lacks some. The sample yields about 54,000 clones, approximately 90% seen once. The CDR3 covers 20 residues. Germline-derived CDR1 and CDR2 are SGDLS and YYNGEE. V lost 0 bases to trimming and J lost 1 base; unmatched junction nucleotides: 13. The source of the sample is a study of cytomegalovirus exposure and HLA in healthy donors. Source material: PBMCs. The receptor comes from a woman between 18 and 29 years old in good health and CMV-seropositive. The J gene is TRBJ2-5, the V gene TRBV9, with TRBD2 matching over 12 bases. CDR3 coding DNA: TGTGCCAGCAGCGTAGGAAGAGGGGGGACTAGCGGGCCCTCCCAAGAGACCCAGTACTTC. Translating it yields CASSVGRGGTSGPSQETQYF. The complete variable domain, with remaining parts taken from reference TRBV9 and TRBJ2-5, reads DSGVTQTPKHLITATGQRVTLRCSPRSGDLSVYWYQQSLDQGLQFLIQYYNGEERAKGNILERFSAQQFPDLHSELNLSSLELGDSALYFCASSVGRGGTSGPSQETQYFGPGTRLLVL.